This TCR beta chain emerged from a study of beta chain features in type 1 diabetes. This clone occurred a few times. Investigators reverse transcribed all isolated RNA, so they sequenced expressed TCRB transcripts. The table came from immunoSEQ multiplex PCR; TCRdb's copy has only in-frame clones and leaves some out. The data show over 120,000 clones, 8% to 13% seen once. The specimen was naive CD4+ T cells from blood. The TCR was taken from a man aged 18 to 29 in good health.

The CDR3 loop is CASSLARTGSTDTQYF. The CDR3 DNA follows: TGCGCCAGCAGCTTGGCCCGAACAGGTAGCACAGATACGCAGTATTTT. The genes are TRBV5-1 and TRBJ2-3, with D possibly matching TRBD1 (5 bases). The length of the CDR3 is 16 residues. Trimming took off 0 bases at V and 0 bases at J, with 11 bases between the two ends. Germline V gives CDR1 SGHRS, CDR2 YFSETQ.